This note documents a single T cell receptor beta chain sequence. Its recognized antigen is unknown. Per-base quality was not reported, and no clone a single base away is much larger than it. The sample originates from a study of cytotoxic CD8 clonotypes in ibrutinib-treated CLL (dated by TCRdb to about 2021). In terms of the full investigation: The cohort was composed of 11 relapsed/refractory and about 15 treatment-naive patients; IGHV unmutated status was identified in approximately 17 patients. Samples averaged approximately 260,000 productive templates and around 91,000 productive rearrangements. Of the roughly 90 people in the trial, 25 to 30 had longitudinal samples available. Cryopreserved peripheral blood mononuclear cells were collected before treatment, at response, and at either disease progression or sustained remission. Samples at response were collected after a median of about 12 months of treatment, with a range of about 6 to 36 months. Partial responses were observed in approximately 24 patients and complete responses in 2; after a median follow-up of around 64 months, remission was maintained in around 14 patients and progression was observed in about twelve.

On a MiSeq, deep resolution sequencing aimed for a depth between 1 in 1 million and 1 in 200,000 T cells, with each clonotype covered approximately 10x on average. TCR beta libraries were generated with the immunoSEQ hsTCRB Kit. The paper's data handling went like this. Data were analyzed with ImmunoSEQ Data Assistant and ImmunoSEQ Analyzer, with V, D and J genes assigned per IMGT definitions. Clonality, which ranges from 0 to 1, was calculated as one minus the normalized Shannon entropy of productive rearrangement frequencies. Public clonotype analysis was restricted to overrepresented clonotypes comprising at least 0.05% of each patient's repertoire. Approximately 12 repertoires from age-matched healthy donors, obtained from immuneACCESS, served as clonality controls. The table comes from immuneACCESS by way of TCRdb, which keeps in-frame sequences with V and J called. Part of the clones is missing from these tables; in studies checked, under half for an unresolved V gene and the rest for unknown reasons. That table supplies the V and J calls and clone size; D and trimming were determined from the DNA. In all, the sample holds roughly 18,000 clones, and around 85% of those were seen once. The ten largest make up 5% to 7% of the sample.

For TCR beta library preparation, about 2 micrograms of genomic DNA were extracted from the cryopreserved PBMCs. Longitudinal blood samples from CLL patients receiving ibrutinib monotherapy were subjected to high-throughput TCR beta sequencing. The patients were enrolled in a single-center, open-label phase 2 trial of ibrutinib monotherapy. V sheds 2 bases and J sheds 3 bases, leaving 6 bases between their ends. Spanning cysteine to phenylalanine, the CDR3 consists of 13 amino acids. This entry keeps only the CDR3 DNA: 39 bases, framed from base 1. As encoded in the germline V gene, CDR1 is MNHGY while CDR2 is SVAAGI. Here is what the overall study found, with its caveats: At ibrutinib response clonality went up, during sustained remission it held steady, and at progression it dropped back toward baseline. Public clonotypes were rare and either shrank or stayed stable during treatment, and the rise in clonality at ibrutinib response reflected expansion of private clonotypes. Lymph node repertoires were not examined, and the timing of sampling was not matched between patients in sustained remission and those whose disease progressed. Baseline clonality exceeded that of age-matched healthy donors and correlated strongly with circulating CD8+ T-cell counts.

The chain employs TRBV6-9 and TRBJ2-3, with the D gene call left open. The TCR originated in a human donor with chronic lymphocytic leukemia. The material sequenced was PBMCs, taken before ibrutinib treatment. The DNA reads TGTGCCAGCAGTTATACCGAGACAGATACGCAGTATTTT. This encodes CASSYTETDTQYF.